Presented here are 29 T cell receptor beta chains from one specimen sequenced in a study of T cells after posttransplantation cyclophosphamide. Cyclophosphamide on days +3 and +4 followed busulfan-fludarabine conditioning and a marrow graft. Assay used: immunoSEQ multiplex PCR; TCRdb lists only in-frame clones, some missing. The sample gives 35,000 to 40,000 clones, around 80% of which show up once; roughly 8.1% is in the top ten. The input for sequencing was CD4+ T cells sorted from blood, taken approximately 2,000 days after a stem cell transplant with posttransplant cyclophosphamide. Source of these receptors: a female patient between 40 and 50 years old who received an allogeneic stem cell transplant from a related donor, was CMV-positive, and had no GVHD. Some of the T cells may derive from the graft donor.

This clone was counted a few times. The chain links TRBV6-5 to TRBJ2-7; tentative D call: TRBD2 (5 bases). The CDR3 runs to 13 residues. Germline CDR1 is MNHEY and CDR2 is SVGAGI. Trimming stripped 7 bases from V and 2 bases from J, with 12 bases between. The CDR3 bases are TGTGCCAGCAAGGCTAGCTTAACCTACGAGCAGTACTTC. Translated: CASKASLTYEQYF.

The CDR3 loop is CASSLVGGGSYNEQFF. In DNA form, the CDR3 reads TGTGCCAGCAGCTTAGTCGGCGGGGGTTCTTACAATGAGCAGTTCTTC. The J gene is TRBJ2-1, the V gene TRBV11-3; 7 positions agree with TRBD2. Trimming at V came to 1 base and at J to 4 bases, leaving 7 bases not matched to a gene. Germline-derived CDR1 and CDR2 are SGHNT and YENEEA. The CDR3 is made up of 16 amino acids.

The V gene is TRBV19, the J gene TRBJ2-7, with 14 positions matching TRBD2. The junction had 4 bases not matched to a gene; V was cut back by 4 bases and J by 5 bases. Germline V gives CDR1 LNHDA, CDR2 SQIVND (reference sequence). The CDR3 contains 15 residues. The CDR3 DNA is TGTGCCAGTAGTACCAGACTAGCGGGAGGGCACGAGCAGTACTTC. It codes for CASSTRLAGGHEQYF. Complete variable domain (other parts from reference TRBV19 and TRBJ2-7): DGGITQSPKYLFRKEGQNVTLSCEQNLNHDAMYWYRQDPGQGLRLIYYSQIVNDFQKGDIAEGYSVSREKKESFPLTVTSAQKNPTAFYLCASSTRLAGGHEQYFGPGTRLTVT.

V is TRBV2 and J is TRBJ1-5; 7 positions agree with TRBD1. The CDR3 is 15 residues long. Losses at the gene ends were 6 bases for V and 0 bases for J; bases not matched to a gene: 5. CDR1 and CDR2 from the germline V gene are SNHLY and FYNNEI. CDR3 nucleotide sequence: TGTGCCAGCAGCACGACAGGGAATAGCAATCAGCCCCAGCATTTT. It translates to CASSTTGNSNQPQHF.

In DNA, the CDR3 is TGTGCCAGCAGCGTAGGGGAGAGCTCCTACAATGAGCAGTTCTTC. Its translation: CASSVGESSYNEQFF. The chain couples TRBV9 to TRBJ2-1; D might be TRBD2 (5 bases). Deletions cut 0 bases from V and 0 bases from J, with 7 bases between. Per germline, CDR1 SGDLS and CDR2 YYNGEE. The CDR3 totals 15 residues.

The V and J genes are TRBV4-1 and TRBJ1-5, with TRBD1 matching over 9 bases. The germline V gene encodes CDR1 MGHRA and CDR2 YSYEKL. This CDR3 comprises 14 residues. With 2 bases clipped from V and 7 bases from J, the junction kept 3 bases outside the gene matches. The CDR3, as DNA: TGCGCCAGCAGCCAACCGGGACAGGGCCAGCCCCAGCATTTT. Protein sequence: CASSQPGQGQPQHF.

V gene TRBV28 combines with J gene TRBJ1-2; a possible D gene is TRBD1 (6 bases). CDR3 length: 14 amino acids. Trimming stripped 6 bases from V and 8 bases from J, with 19 bases between. From germline, CDR1 is MDHEN and CDR2 SYDVKM. Written as DNA, the CDR3 is TGTGCCAGCAGGGGGACATCGGGTACGCGCGGCTACACCTTC. Its protein is CASRGTSGTRGYTF.

This clone was counted ten times or more. V gene TRBV6-1 combines with J gene TRBJ1-2, with TRBD1 matching 8 bases. Germline-derived CDR1 and CDR2 are MNHNS and SASEGT. This CDR3 has 13 residues. Trimming at V came to 4 bases and at J to 7 bases, leaving 5 bases not matched to a gene. Here the CDR3 DNA reads TGTGCCAGCAGTGTCAACAGGGGGGTTGGCTACACCTTC. Translation: CASSVNRGVGYTF.

This chain connects TRBV28 to TRBJ1-2; the match to TRBD1 covers 9 bases. This CDR3 is built from 14 residues. Trimming at V came to 7 bases and at J to 4 bases, leaving 7 bases not matched to a gene. Germline CDR1 and CDR2: MDHEN and SYDVKM. For the CDR3, the DNA is TGTGCCAGCACCTGGCTGGGACAGGGCTATGGCTACACCTTC. This sequence encodes CASTWLGQGYGYTF.

The chain employs TRBV6-5 and TRBJ1-2; 7 bases fit TRBD1. This CDR3 contains 13 residues. With V trimmed by 5 bases and J by 1 base, 1 base remained unmatched. Germline V CDR1 and CDR2: MNHEY, SVGAGI. The CDR3 is CASSQGGNYGYTF. The CDR3 DNA reads as TGTGCCAGCAGTCAGGGGGGTAACTATGGCTACACCTTC.

The gene calls are TRBV12-5 and TRBJ1-5; 11 bases match TRBD1. Trimming took 5 bases from V and 0 from J; bases not matched to a gene: 6. CDR3 size: 17 residues. Germline V gives CDR1 LGHNT, CDR2 FRNRAP. The CDR3 region has the DNA TGTGCTAGTGGTCCCGGACAGGGGGCATATAGCAATCAGCCCCAGCATTTT. Its protein product is CASGPGQGAYSNQPQHF. Full variable domain (missing parts from reference TRBV12-5 and TRBJ1-5): DARVTQTPRHKVTEMGQEVTMRCQPILGHNTVFWYRQTMMQGLELLAYFRNRAPLDDSGMPKDRFSAEMPDATLATLKIQPSEPRDSAVYFCASGPGQGAYSNQPQHFGDGTRLSIL.

The table lists this clone with a count of one. The rearrangement uses TRBV7-2 and TRBJ2-3, with 8 bases that match TRBD2. The CDR3 is 16 residues long. V trimming: 1 base; J trimming: 5 bases; junction bases outside the gene matches: 8. Germline V gene sequence: CDR1 SGHTA, CDR2 FQGNSA. CDR3 in DNA: TGTGCCAGCAGCTTAGTGGCGGGGGGCCGGGTAGATACGCAGTATTTT. Encoded protein: CASSLVAGGRVDTQYF. Looking up the rest from reference TRBV7-2 and TRBJ2-3 gives the full variable domain: GAGVSQSPSNKVTEKGKDVELRCDPISGHTALYWYRQSLGQGLEFLIYFQGNSAPDKSGLPSDRFSAERTGGSVSTLTIQRTQQEDSAVYLCASSLVAGGRVDTQYFGPGTRLTVL.

This chain connects TRBV2 to TRBJ2-1; tentative D call: TRBD2 (6 bases). The V end was cut by 8 bases, the J end by 8 bases, with 13 bases between. In germline, CDR1 is SNHLY, CDR2 FYNNEI. The CDR3 contains 12 residues. CDR3 loop: CASASERDEQFF. As DNA, the CDR3 is TGTGCCAGCGCTAGCGAGCGGGATGAGCAGTTCTTC.

The chain employs TRBV10-3 and TRBJ1-2; D gene unclear. The CDR3 spans 13 residues. Trimming cost V 8 bases and J 3 bases, with 13 bases left between them. CDR1 is ENHRY, CDR2 SYGVKD, per germline. CDR3 DNA sequence: TGTGCCATCTCTACGATAAGAGACTATGGCTACACCTTC. This sequence encodes CAISTIRDYGYTF.

This chain joins TRBV19 and TRBJ1-1; D gene uncertain. The length of the CDR3 is 12 residues. Trimming left V 3 bases short and J 7 bases short, with 9 bases between. Looked up from germline, CDR1 is LNHDA and CDR2 is SQIVND (reference sequence). CDR3 sequence (DNA): TGTGCCAGTAGTATTTCGGCAGGTGAAGCTTTCTTT. Protein product: CASSISAGEAFF.

The V and J genes are TRBV5-6 and TRBJ1-1; D perhaps matches TRBD1 (6 bases). The CDR3 consists of 13 residues. CDR1 is SGHDT, CDR2 YYEEEE, per germline. The V end lost 4 bases, the J end lost 1 base, and 8 bases lay between the germline ends. CDR3 nucleotides: TGTGCCAGCAGCCGGACAGAGAACACTGAAGCTTTCTTT. This translates into CASSRTENTEAFF.

The genes are TRBV7-9 and TRBJ2-7, with D possibly matching TRBD2 (7 bases). CDR3 length: 14 amino acids. Per germline, CDR1 SEHNR and CDR2 FQNEAQ (reference sequence). The V and J ends lost 7 bases and 1 base respectively, with 14 bases between them. CDR3 region: CASTPGGPSYEQYF. In nucleotides, the CDR3 is TGTGCCAGCACCCCGGGGGGCCCTTCCTACGAGCAGTACTTC.

The J gene is TRBJ1-1, the V gene TRBV20-1; D not resolved. The length of the CDR3 is 11 residues. V gave up 6 bases and J gave up 5 bases, with 10 bases separating them. The V gene's germline CDR1 is DFQATT and CDR2 SNEGSKA (reference sequence). The CDR3 DNA reads as TGCAGTGCCCCTGCGGGGACTGAAGCTTTCTTT. Its translation: CSAPAGTEAFF.

The chain links TRBV9 to TRBJ2-5; 9 bases match TRBD1. The length of the CDR3 is 17 residues. Germline V gives CDR1 SGDLS, CDR2 YYNGEE. Trimming at V came to 0 bases and at J to 4 bases, leaving 10 bases not matched to a gene. CDR3 DNA: TGTGCCAGCAGCGTAGATCACAGGGGGCGATCTGGAGAGACCCAGTACTTC. It specifies CASSVDHRGRSGETQYF.

In its sample, this clone is medium-sized. The chain joins TRBV5-1 to TRBJ2-7, with D uncertain. Germline CDR1 and CDR2: SGHRS and YFSETQ. There are 11 residues in the CDR3. The ends were cut back, 0 bases at V and 6 bases at J, with 4 bases in the middle. The CDR3 sequence: CASSLGPEQYF. DNA of the CDR3: TGCGCCAGCAGCTTGGGGCCCGAGCAGTACTTC.

This clone was observed a single time. The chain employs TRBV6-6 and TRBJ2-7; 10 bases fit TRBD1. From germline, CDR1 is MNHNY and CDR2 SVGAGI (reference sequence). Trimming removed 6 bases from V and 1 base from J; junction bases left unmatched: 3. This CDR3 contains 14 residues. The CDR3 is CASRGQGVSYEQYF. CDR3 DNA sequence: TGTGCCAGCAGAGGACAGGGGGTTTCCTACGAGCAGTACTTC.

This clone was seen a few times. This chain joins TRBV7-3 and TRBJ2-2, with 7 nucleotides matching TRBD1. The CDR3 is made up of 16 amino acids. Trimming removed 0 bases from V and 0 bases from J; junction bases left unmatched: 1. Per germline, CDR1 SGHTA and CDR2 FQGTGA. CDR3 sequence (DNA): TGTGCCAGCAGCTTAACGCAGGGGGCGAACACCGGGGAGCTGTTTTTT. This gives the protein CASSLTQGANTGELFF.

The chain recombines TRBV10-2 with TRBJ1-5; no reliable D call. In germline, CDR1 is WSHSY, CDR2 SAAADI. This CDR3 is built from 14 residues. Trimming took off 0 bases at V and 4 bases at J, with 7 bases between the two ends. Written as DNA, the CDR3 is TGCGCCAGCAGTGAGTCGACGAGGAATCAGCCCCAGCATTTT. It encodes CASSESTRNQPQHF.

J is TRBJ2-2 and V is TRBV7-9, with TRBD1 identical over 9 bases. This CDR3 contains 15 residues. Germline loops: CDR1 SEHNR, CDR2 FQNEAQ (reference sequence). With V trimmed by 5 bases and J by 3 bases, 4 bases remained unmatched. The CDR3 DNA reads as TGTGCCAGCAGCGCGGACAGGGGAGACACCGGGGAGCTGTTTTTT. Its protein is CASSADRGDTGELFF.

The chain has TRBV2 and TRBJ2-7; 7 nucleotides agree with TRBD1. The J segment lost 2 bases and the V segment lost 8 bases, leaving 15 bases of the junction unmatched. This CDR3 is 16 amino acids long. Germline V lookup: CDR1 SNHLY, CDR2 FYNNEI. The CDR3 loop reads CASPGQRTSLPYEQYF. The CDR3 region has the DNA TGTGCCAGCCCGGGACAGAGGACGTCCCTTCCCTACGAGCAGTACTTC.

The chain recombines TRBV9 with TRBJ1-1; TRBD1 agrees at 8 bases. V lost 0 bases to trimming and J lost 1 base; unmatched junction nucleotides: 5. In germline, CDR1 is SGDLS, CDR2 YYNGEE. The CDR3 spans 16 residues. The CDR3 sequence: CASSVVVQGANTEAFF. The CDR3 coding sequence is TGTGCCAGCAGCGTAGTAGTTCAGGGGGCGAACACTGAAGCTTTCTTT.

The chain has TRBV15 and TRBJ2-6; 11 nucleotides agree with TRBD1. V trimming: 5 bases; J trimming: 1 base; junction bases outside the gene matches: 4. This CDR3 contains 17 residues. Germline V lookup: CDR1 LNHNV, CDR2 YYDKDF (reference sequence). The CDR3 loop is CATSRDRGRSGANVLTF. CDR3 DNA sequence: TGTGCCACCAGCCGGGACAGGGGGAGGTCTGGGGCCAACGTCCTGACTTTC.

V usage is TRBV7-6 and J usage is TRBJ1-1; 8 nucleotides align to TRBD1. CDR1 and CDR2 (germline): SGHVS, FNYEAQ. This CDR3 spans 15 amino acids. V was pared by 6 bases and J by 4 bases, with 10 bases of the junction left unmatched. This CDR3 is CASSRQGAAGTEAFF. The CDR3 DNA is TGTGCCAGCAGTAGGCAGGGGGCTGCTGGCACTGAAGCTTTCTTT.

The chain joins TRBV5-1 to TRBJ2-3; 12 bases are shared with TRBD2. From germline, CDR1 is SGHRS and CDR2 YFSETQ. The CDR3 runs 16 residues. V shed 0 bases, J shed 4 bases, and the junction held 3 bases outside the gene matches. The CDR3 sequence: CASSLDLAGGPDTQYF. The CDR3 DNA sequence: TGCGCCAGCAGCTTGGACCTAGCGGGGGGGCCAGATACGCAGTATTTT.